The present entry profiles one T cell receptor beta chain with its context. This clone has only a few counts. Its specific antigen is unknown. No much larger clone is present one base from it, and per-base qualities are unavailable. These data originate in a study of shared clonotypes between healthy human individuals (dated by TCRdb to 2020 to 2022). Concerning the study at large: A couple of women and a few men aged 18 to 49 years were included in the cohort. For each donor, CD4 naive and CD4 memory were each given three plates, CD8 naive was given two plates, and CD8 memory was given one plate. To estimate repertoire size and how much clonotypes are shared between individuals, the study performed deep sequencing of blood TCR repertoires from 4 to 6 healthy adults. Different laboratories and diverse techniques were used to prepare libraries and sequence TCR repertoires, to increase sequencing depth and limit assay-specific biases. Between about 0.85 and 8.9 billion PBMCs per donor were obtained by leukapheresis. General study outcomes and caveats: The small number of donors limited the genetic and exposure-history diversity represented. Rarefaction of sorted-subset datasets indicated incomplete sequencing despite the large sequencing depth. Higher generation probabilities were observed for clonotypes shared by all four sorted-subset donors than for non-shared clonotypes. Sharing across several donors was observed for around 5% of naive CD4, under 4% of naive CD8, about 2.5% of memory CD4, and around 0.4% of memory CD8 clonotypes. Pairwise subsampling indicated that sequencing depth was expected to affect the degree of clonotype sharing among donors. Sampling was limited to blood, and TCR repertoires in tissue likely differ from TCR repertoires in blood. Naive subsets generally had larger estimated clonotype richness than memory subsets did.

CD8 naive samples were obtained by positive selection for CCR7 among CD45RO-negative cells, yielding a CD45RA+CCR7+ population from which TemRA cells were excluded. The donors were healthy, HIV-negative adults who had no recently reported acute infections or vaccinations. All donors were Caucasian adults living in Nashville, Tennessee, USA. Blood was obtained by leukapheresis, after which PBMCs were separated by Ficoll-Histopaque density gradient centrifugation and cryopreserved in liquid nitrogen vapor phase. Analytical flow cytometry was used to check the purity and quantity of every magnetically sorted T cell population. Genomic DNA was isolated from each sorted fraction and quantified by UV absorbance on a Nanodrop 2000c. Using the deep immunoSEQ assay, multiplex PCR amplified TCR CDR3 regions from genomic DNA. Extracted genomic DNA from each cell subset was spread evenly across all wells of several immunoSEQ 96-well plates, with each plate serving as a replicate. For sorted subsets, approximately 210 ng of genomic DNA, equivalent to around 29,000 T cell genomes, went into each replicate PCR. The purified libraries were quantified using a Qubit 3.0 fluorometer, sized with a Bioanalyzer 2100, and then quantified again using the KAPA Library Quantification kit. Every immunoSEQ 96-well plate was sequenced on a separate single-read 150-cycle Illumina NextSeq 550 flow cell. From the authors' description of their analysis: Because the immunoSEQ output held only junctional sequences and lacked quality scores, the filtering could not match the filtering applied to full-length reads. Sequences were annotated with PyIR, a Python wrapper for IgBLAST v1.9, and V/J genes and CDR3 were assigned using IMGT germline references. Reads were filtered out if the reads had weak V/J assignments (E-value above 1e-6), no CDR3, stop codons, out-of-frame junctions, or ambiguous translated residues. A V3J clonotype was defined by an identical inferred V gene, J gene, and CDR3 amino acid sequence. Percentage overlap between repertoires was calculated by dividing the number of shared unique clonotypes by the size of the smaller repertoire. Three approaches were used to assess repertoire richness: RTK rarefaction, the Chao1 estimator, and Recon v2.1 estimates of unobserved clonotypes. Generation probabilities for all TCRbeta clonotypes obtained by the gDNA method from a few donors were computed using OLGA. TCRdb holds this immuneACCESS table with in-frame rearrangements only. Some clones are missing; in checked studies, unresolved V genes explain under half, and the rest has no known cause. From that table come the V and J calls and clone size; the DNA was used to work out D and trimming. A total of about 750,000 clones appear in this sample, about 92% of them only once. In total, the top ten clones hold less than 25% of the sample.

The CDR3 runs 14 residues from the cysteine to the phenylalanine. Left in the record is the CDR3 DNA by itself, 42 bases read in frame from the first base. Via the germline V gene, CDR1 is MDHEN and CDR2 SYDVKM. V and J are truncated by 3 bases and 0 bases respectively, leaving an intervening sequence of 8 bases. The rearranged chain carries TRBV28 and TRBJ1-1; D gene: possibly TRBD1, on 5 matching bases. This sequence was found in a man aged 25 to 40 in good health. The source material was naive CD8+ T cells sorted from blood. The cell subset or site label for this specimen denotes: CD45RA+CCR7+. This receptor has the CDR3 CASSLTDMNTEAFF. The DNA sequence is TGTGCCAGCAGTTTGACAGACATGAACACTGAAGCTTTCTTT.